This T cell receptor (beta chain) was recorded in a study of blood T cells in healthy people across ages. The amount of total RNA extracted per sample was at least 6 micrograms. On this clonotype: Its target is not known. A junction end diverges from the germline sequence, so it may reflect a read error.

This CDR3 has 19 residues. The germline V gene encodes CDR1 MNHEY and CDR2 SMNVEV (reference sequence). Overall study findings and caveats: Strongly correlated with naive T cell percentage was TCR beta diversity. Per million T cells, the diversity of TCR beta decreased roughly linearly as age advanced.

Combining a sample-barcoded 5' primer with a J-beta primer mix, a second PCR ran for roughly 6 to 11 cycles. TCRdb reprocessed the 5' RACE reads via MiXCR and lists one record per CDR3 protein. Of 700,000 or so distinct CDR3 sequences in the sample, 40% to 45% are singletons; the top ten hold roughly 30%. Sequenced material: blood. This clonotype was obtained from a man at least 80 years old in good health. The V call is TRBV27, the J call TRBJ2-1; 10 bases are shared with TRBD1. The end of the DNA is better explained by TRBJ2-7, so the J call may be wrong. CDR3 sequence (DNA): TGCGCCAGCAGACCGCTGGGACAGGGGACGCAAAGCACCTACAATGAGCAGTACTTC. Encoded protein: CASRPLGQGTQSTYNEQYF.